This T cell receptor (beta chain) stems from a study of T cells after yellow fever vaccination. The table lists this clonotype with a few counts. Antigen specificity is unknown. An end of the junction differs from the germline gene, which may be a read error. Findings and caveats of the study: The secondary T-cell response peaked on day 5, not day 15, but was weaker. Reappearing after the booster were most of the clones from primary vaccination (about 96% CD4, roughly 86% CD8). A small share of clonotypes appeared in both CD4 and CD8 compartments.

MiXCR, run by TCRdb on the 5' RACE reads, gives a single entry per CDR3 protein. The sample records some 110,000 distinct CDR3 sequences, around 8.6% being singletons. Germline V lookup: CDR1 SGHTA, CDR2 FQGNSA. The CDR3 totals 11 residues. The chain employs TRBV7-2 and TRBJ2-7; D is unresolved. This receptor was taken from a man aged 25 to 40 who received the YFV17D yellow fever vaccine. The material was CD8+ T cells sorted from PBMCs, obtained 45 days after the yellow fever booster vaccination. The CDR3 loop reads CASSLGVGLRF. In nucleotides, the CDR3 is TGTGCCAGCAGCTTAGGGGTCGGCTTGCGATTC.